Following are 21 T cell receptor beta chains from one sample sequenced in a study of cytomegalovirus exposure and HLA in healthy donors. PCR employed 60 Vbeta and 13 Jbeta primers. The repertoire was sequenced with immunoSEQ multiplex PCR; TCRdb's copy has only in-frame clones and lacks some. The sample contains some 200,000 clones, 60% to 85% of which appear only once. The source material was PBMCs. The origin of the receptors is a girl aged 5-17 years in good health and CMV-seropositive.

The J gene is TRBJ1-1, the V gene TRBV6-5, with 11 bases identical to TRBD1. Germline trimming cut 9 bases from V and 6 bases from J; bases unmatched to any gene: 9. CDR3 length: 14 residues. Per germline, CDR1 MNHEY and CDR2 SVGAGI. CDR3 bases: TGTGCCAGTTCCCCGGGACAGGGGGGGGCTGAAGCTTTCTTT. Translating gives CASSPGQGGAEAFF.

This clone was recorded once. The chain joins TRBV4-1 to TRBJ2-1; 7 nucleotides match TRBD2. From germline, CDR1 is MGHRA and CDR2 YSYEKL. V was pared by 1 base and J by 7 bases, with 16 bases of the junction left unmatched. The CDR3 has 18 amino acids. CDR3 loop: CASSQVGWGLSFSNEQFF. The CDR3 bases are TGCGCCAGCAGCCAAGTGGGGTGGGGACTATCCTTCTCAAATGAGCAGTTCTTC.

The chain has TRBV6-5 and TRBJ2-3, with unresolved D. Germline values: CDR1 MNHEY, CDR2 SVGAGI. The ends were cut back, 0 bases at V and 4 bases at J, with 14 bases in the middle. CDR3 length: 16 residues. CDR3 in amino acids: CASSYSRLRPADTQYF. The CDR3 bases are TGTGCCAGCAGTTACTCAAGGTTGAGGCCCGCAGATACGCAGTATTTT.

The chain joins TRBV13 to TRBJ1-1; D remains unclear. In germline, CDR1 is PRHDT, CDR2 FYEKMQ (reference sequence). V was pared by 0 bases and J by 1 base, with 6 bases between. The CDR3 has 14 residues. CDR3 in amino acids: CASSLGVRNTEAFF. DNA of the CDR3: TGTGCCAGCAGCTTAGGAGTGAGGAACACTGAAGCTTTCTTT. Complete variable domain (other parts from reference TRBV13 and TRBJ1-1): AAGVIQSPRHLIKEKRETATLKCYPIPRHDTVYWYQQGPGQDPQFLISFYEKMQSDKGSIPDRFSAQQFSDYHSELNMSSLELGDSALYFCASSLGVRNTEAFFGQGTRLTVV.

The chain is built from TRBV6-1 and TRBJ1-1; the match to TRBD1 covers 8 bases. With V trimmed by 4 bases and J by 4 bases, 8 bases remained unmatched. This CDR3 spans 15 amino acids. Germline CDR1 and CDR2: MNHNS and SASEGT. In DNA, the CDR3 is TGTGCCAGCAGTGCCGACGGACAGGGTGGCACTGAAGCTTTCTTT. Its protein is CASSADGQGGTEAFF.

J is TRBJ1-1 and V is TRBV4-1, with D hard to call. The V gene's germline CDR1 is MGHRA and CDR2 YSYEKL. The V end was cut by 1 base, the J end by 7 bases, with 7 bases between. There are 12 residues in the CDR3. The CDR3 region has the DNA TGCGCCAGCAGCCAAGCACGGGATGAAGCTTTCTTT. Translating gives CASSQARDEAFF.

The chain employs TRBV10-1 and TRBJ2-1, with TRBD1 identical over 10 bases. CDR1 is WNHNN, CDR2 SYGVQD, per germline (reference sequence). Trimming cost V 0 bases and J 8 bases; bases outside gene matches: 7. This CDR3 region has 16 residues. The CDR3 region has the DNA TGCGCCAGCAGTGAGTCCTTGGACAGGGGGAATCATGAGCAGTTCTTC. This encodes CASSESLDRGNHEQFF.

The chain uses TRBV18 and TRBJ1-4; D remains unclear. There are 12 residues in the CDR3. Germline CDR1 reads KGHSH; CDR2 reads LQKENI. Trimming left V 4 bases short and J 5 bases short, with 5 bases between. The CDR3 loop reads CASSLKNEKLFF. CDR3 nucleotide sequence: TGTGCCAGCTCACTTAAAAATGAAAAACTGTTTTTT.

The chain uses TRBV7-9 and TRBJ1-1; 7 positions match TRBD1. The V gene end was trimmed by 4 bases and the J gene end by 2 bases; junction bases not matched to a gene: 4. The CDR3 is 14 residues long. Germline V gene sequence: CDR1 SEHNR, CDR2 FQNEAQ (reference sequence). CDR3: CASSYGTVNTEAFF. The CDR3 coding sequence is TGTGCCAGCAGCTACGGGACAGTAAACACTGAAGCTTTCTTT.

This clone has only one observation. V usage is TRBV27 and J usage is TRBJ1-2; D is perhaps TRBD1 (5 bases). The V and J ends lost 4 bases and 6 bases respectively, with 15 bases between them. The CDR3 consists of 14 residues. Germline loops: CDR1 MNHEY, CDR2 SMNVEV (reference sequence). CDR3 in amino acids: CASSSQGAMDGYTF. The CDR3 nucleotides are TGTGCCAGCAGTTCCCAAGGGGCGATGGATGGCTACACCTTC.

This chain joins TRBV6-1 and TRBJ2-2, with TRBD2 matching 8 bases. From germline, CDR1 is MNHNS and CDR2 SASEGT. CDR3 size: 16 residues. With 3 bases clipped from V and 0 bases from J, the junction kept 3 bases outside the gene matches. The CDR3 is CASSETGGSNTGELFF. Written as DNA, the CDR3 is TGTGCCAGCAGTGAGACGGGGGGGTCGAACACCGGGGAGCTGTTTTTT.

The rearrangement uses TRBV27 and TRBJ2-7; a weak D match, TRBD2 (5 bases). The V end lost 4 bases, the J end lost 6 bases, and 16 bases lay between the germline ends. This CDR3 contains 14 residues. CDR1 and CDR2 from the germline V gene are MNHEY and SMNVEV (reference sequence). The CDR3 spells CASSSVRDRGEQYF. CDR3 nucleotide sequence: TGTGCCAGCAGTTCCGTGAGGGATCGGGGCGAGCAGTACTTC.

The chain carries TRBV19 and TRBJ2-7; 8 bases line up with TRBD1. The V and J ends lost 8 bases and 6 bases, in that order; junction bases with no gene match: 9. The CDR3 length is 13 residues. The V gene's germline CDR1 is LNHDA and CDR2 SQIVND (reference sequence). The CDR3 loop reads CASRETGDGEQYF. The CDR3 coding sequence is TGTGCCAGTCGTGAGACAGGGGACGGCGAGCAGTACTTC.

V gene TRBV27 combines with J gene TRBJ2-1, with a possible D match to TRBD2 (6 bases). The CDR3 has 13 residues. V lost 6 bases to trimming and J lost 2 bases, with 8 bases between them. The V gene's germline CDR1 is MNHEY and CDR2 SMNVEV (reference sequence). DNA of the CDR3: TGTGCCAGCAGATCGGGAGCCTACAATGAGCAGTTCTTC. Its protein product is CASRSGAYNEQFF.

The V gene is TRBV18, the J gene TRBJ1-2; D may be TRBD1 (6 bases). V was pared by 2 bases and J by 6 bases, with 25 bases between. Germline V lookup: CDR1 KGHSH, CDR2 LQKENI. CDR3 length equals 18 residues. The CDR3 sequence: CASSPGELRTETFHGYTF. The CDR3 DNA is TGTGCCAGCTCACCAGGGGAGCTTAGGACAGAAACTTTTCATGGCTACACCTTC.

The chain employs TRBV11-2 and TRBJ2-5; 8 nucleotides line up with TRBD2. This CDR3 is 15 amino acids long. Germline-derived CDR1 and CDR2 are SGHAT and FQNNGV. J lost 4 bases, V lost 1 base, and 5 bases had no gene match. The CDR3 loop reads CASSLGSGGGETQYF. DNA for the CDR3: TGTGCCAGCAGCTTAGGGTCCGGGGGGGGAGAGACCCAGTACTTC.

The chain couples TRBV29-1 to TRBJ1-2; no definite D call. The CDR3 runs to 11 residues. Germline lookup yields CDR1 SQVTM and CDR2 ANQGSEA. With 3 bases removed from V and 5 bases from J, the gap between germline ends came to 7 bases. The CDR3 spells CSVDRQYGYTF. CDR3 nucleotide sequence: TGCAGCGTTGACAGGCAGTATGGCTACACCTTC.

V is TRBV10-3 and J is TRBJ2-7, with 13 bases matching TRBD2. Germline CDR1 ENHRY, CDR2 SYGVKD. V lost 5 bases and J lost 7; bases outside the gene matches: 5. This CDR3 has 14 amino acids. The CDR3 region has the DNA TGTGCCATCAGTCTGAAGGGACTAGCGGGGGAGCAGTACTTC. It translates to CAISLKGLAGEQYF.

The J gene is TRBJ2-1, the V gene TRBV20-1, with D possibly TRBD2 on 5 matching bases. V was trimmed by 3 bases and J by 10 bases, leaving 7 bases between them. Germline loops: CDR1 DFQATT, CDR2 SNEGSKA (reference sequence). This CDR3 comprises 10 residues. CDR3 in amino acids: CSARTKEQFF. CDR3 sequence (DNA): TGCAGTGCTAGGACTAAGGAGCAGTTCTTC.

In nucleotides, the CDR3 is TGTGCCTGGAGTTTTAATCTTGGGCTAGGGGCGCGAAATTCACCCCTCCACTTT. This codes for CAWSFNLGLGARNSPLHF. The chain couples TRBV30 to TRBJ1-6, with a weak D call TRBD1 (5 bases). The CDR3 covers 18 residues. The V end lost 2 bases, the J end lost 7 bases, and 24 bases lay between the germline ends. Germline CDR1 GTSNPN, CDR2 SVGIG (reference sequence). The entire variable domain, with the rest obtained from reference TRBV30 and TRBJ1-6, is as follows: SQTIHQWPATLVQPVGSPLSLECTVEGTSNPNLYWYRQAAGRGLQLLFYSVGIGQISSEVPQNLSASRPQDRQFILSSKKLLLSDSGFYLCAWSFNLGLGARNSPLHFGNGTRLTVT.

The genes are TRBV30 and TRBJ2-4; tentatively, D is TRBD2 (6 bases). Trimming took off 1 base at V and 7 bases at J, with 11 bases between the two ends. Germline V CDR1 and CDR2: GTSNPN, SVGIG (reference sequence). The CDR3 covers 13 residues. This CDR3 is CAWSGGNGNIQYF. The CDR3 coding sequence is TGTGCCTGGAGTGGCGGGAATGGGAACATTCAGTACTTC.